Following are 12 T cell receptor beta chains from one sample sequenced in a study of T-cell memory formation after mild COVID-19. TCRdb re-called the 5' RACE reads through MiXCR, storing one row per CDR3 protein. The table lists approximately 250,000 distinct CDR3 sequences, around 16% of them singletons. Sequencing input: PBMCs or a T cell subset sorted from them (not recorded which). The origin of the receptors is a man in his late teens or twenties who had mild COVID-19 (a few samples of this study predate the infection). Cell type and time point are not known.

The chain carries TRBV11-3 and TRBJ2-3; D may be TRBD1 or TRBD2 (5 bases each). Germline loops: CDR1 SGHNT, CDR2 YENEEA. Trimming stripped 5 bases from V and 6 bases from J, with 12 bases between. This CDR3 comprises 13 residues. The CDR3 bases are TGTGCCAGCAGCCAAGGGGAGCTGGATACGCAGTATTTT. Its protein is CASSQGELDTQYF.

This chain links TRBV6-6 with TRBJ2-7; unclear D gene. V lost 5 bases, J lost 6 bases, and 17 bases lay in between. CDR1 and CDR2 from the germline V gene are MNHNY and SVGAGI (reference sequence). The CDR3 is made up of 14 amino acids. For the CDR3, the DNA is TGTGCCAGCAGTGAATTAACCACTTATTCCGAGCAGTACGTC. This codes for CASSELTTYSEQYV.

This clonotype showed up just a few times. The chain carries TRBV7-9 and TRBJ2-7, with TRBD2 matching 10 bases. V shed 4 bases, J shed 2 bases, and the junction held 5 bases outside the gene matches. CDR3 length: 15 residues. The germline V gene encodes CDR1 SEHNR and CDR2 FQNEAQ (reference sequence). CDR3 protein: CASSSYSGGTYEQYF. CDR3 sequence (DNA): TGTGCCAGCAGCTCATATAGCGGGGGGACCTACGAGCAGTACTTC.

This clonotype appeared a single time. This chain connects TRBV6-1 to TRBJ1-6; D remains unclear. Germline CDR1 and CDR2: MNHNS and SASEGT. The CDR3 totals 15 residues. V was clipped by 7 bases and J by 7 bases, with 17 bases between them. The CDR3 bases are TGTGCCAGCACCCCTAGCAGGTCCAGAAATTCACCCCTCCACTTT. It yields the protein CASTPSRSRNSPLHF.

In its sample, this clonotype was seen many times. The rearrangement joins TRBV4-3 to TRBJ1-1, with a tentative D call TRBD1 (5 bases). Trimming pared 1 base from V and 3 bases from J, leaving 12 bases between. This CDR3 spans 15 amino acids. Germline V gene lookup returns CDR1 LGHNA and CDR2 YSLEER. The CDR3 spells CASSQVVSGDTEAFF. In DNA, the CDR3 is TGCGCCAGCAGCCAAGTAGTGTCGGGGGACACTGAAGCTTTCTTT.

This sequence joins TRBV24-1 and TRBJ2-1; a weak D match, TRBD1 (6 bases). This CDR3 has 13 residues. V was pared by 3 bases and J by 12 bases, with 14 bases between. Germline V gene sequence: CDR1 KGHDR, CDR2 SFDVKD. CDR3 sequence: CATSDPFGGVQFF. DNA of the CDR3: TGTGCCACCAGTGATCCTTTTGGGGGCGTGCAGTTCTTC.

The table lists this clonotype with a few counts. The V call is TRBV29-1, the J call TRBJ1-1; D is uncertain. CDR3 length equals 13 residues. The V end lost 1 base, the J end lost 4 bases, and 10 bases lay between the germline ends. Germline V lookup: CDR1 SQVTM, CDR2 ANQGSEA. The CDR3 loop reads CSVEGSPFTEAFF. Written as DNA, the CDR3 is TGCAGCGTTGAAGGGTCACCTTTCACTGAAGCTTTCTTT.

This clonotype was seen more than once but under ten times. This chain uses TRBV15 with TRBJ2-7; D unclear. The CDR3 extends over 13 amino acids. V dropped 1 base and J dropped 1 base, with 5 bases sitting between them. Germline values: CDR1 LNHNV, CDR2 YYDKDF (reference sequence). CDR3 region: CATSRAWSYEQYV. Here the CDR3 DNA reads TGTGCCACCAGCAGAGCCTGGTCCTACGAGCAGTACGTC.

This clonotype was seen only a few times. The gene calls are TRBV6-5 and TRBJ1-6; 7 bases fit TRBD1. The CDR3 runs to 14 residues. Germline CDR1 reads MNHEY; CDR2 reads SVGAGI. V dropped 3 bases and J dropped 8; count of bases not matched to a gene: 4. The CDR3 sequence is CASSYRGQDSPLHF. For the CDR3, the DNA is TGTGCCAGCAGTTATAGGGGGCAGGATTCACCCCTCCACTTT.

The chain is built from TRBV25-1 and TRBJ2-7, with 10 bases lining up with TRBD1. This CDR3 is built from 14 residues. In germline, CDR1 is MGHDK, CDR2 SYGVNS. The trim removed 4 bases at V and 4 bases at J, leaving 4 bases unmatched. The CDR3 region has the DNA TGTGCCAGCAGTGGGACAGGGGGAGAGTACGAGCAGTACTTC. This gives the protein CASSGTGGEYEQYF.

This clonotype was seen a handful of times. The V and J genes are TRBV10-1 and TRBJ2-7; 8 bases line up with TRBD1. The trim removed 0 bases at V and 5 bases at J, leaving 6 bases unmatched. Germline V gene lookup returns CDR1 WNHNN and CDR2 SYGVQD (reference sequence). The length of the CDR3 is 15 residues. This chain's CDR3 is CASSESGTGENEQYF. CDR3 in DNA: TGCGCCAGCAGTGAGTCCGGGACAGGAGAAAACGAGCAGTACTTC.

The chain joins TRBV12-3 or TRBV12-4 to TRBJ1-5; no clear D gene. The germline V and J ends were trimmed by 1 base and 6 bases, with 10 bases remaining between them. The CDR3 totals 14 residues. The CDR3 DNA sequence: TGTGCCAGCAGTTTAGGCAGGTCCAGTCAGCCCCAGCATTTT. Its translation: CASSLGRSSQPQHF.